This T cell receptor (beta chain) was observed in a study of CD8+CD57+ T cells in acquired aplastic anemia (dated by TCRdb to 2017 to 2018). Looking at the study overall: DNA extracted from sorted CD4+ and CD8+ cells had a mean of approximately 3 ug, with a range of roughly 0.18 to 27.4 ug. A CD8+CD57+ expansion meant a frequency higher than the mean frequency seen in healthy subjects. Summary of the overall study and its limitations: CD8+ Simpson's diversity did not differ significantly between patients and healthy controls (P=0.060). Fewer than 35 CD8+ CDR3 sequences were found to be shared between patients and controls, but these sequences appeared to be highly expressed in patients and within the immunodominant clones of the patients.

According to the germline V gene, CDR1 reads ENHRY and CDR2 reads SYGVKD. V has 6 bases trimmed and J has 2 bases trimmed; junction bases matching no gene number 10. CDR3 length: 18 amino acids, cysteine to phenylalanine. This entry keeps only the CDR3 DNA: 54 bases, framed from base 1. TCR beta VDJ combination and CDR3 sequence profiling used genomic DNA as the template. TCR repertoire sequencing was run on an Illumina HiSeq 2000. Per the source publication's procedure: Repertoires were assessed using TRBV/TRBJ rearrangement plots, CDR3 size and DJ length profiles, and Simpson's diversity index. The immunodominant clone was defined as the most abundant DNA sequence in deep sequencing data. CDR3 amino acid sequences were screened for sharing across subjects and compared with published repertoires and the VDJdb database. TCRdb reprocessed the public reads (quality trimming at Q25 with fastp, clone calling with MiXCR) and kept in-frame beta chains. Under each unique CDR3 protein, matching rows form one entry showing the most common genes and DNA. It is TCRdb's table, rather than the study itself, that gives the V and J calls and clone size. Recorded for this sample are nearly 60,000 distinct CDR3 sequences; roughly three fifths of them occurred a single time. The ten largest clones take up 15% to 20% of the sample.

As concerns this clonotype: Its antigen is unknown. Per-base qualities were not stored, and no clone one base away is much larger.

Patients chosen for sequencing had shown expansion of CD8+CD57+ cells by flow cytometry. All patients had severe acquired aplastic anemia diagnosed by International Study of Aplastic Anemia and Agranulocytosis and Camitta criteria. At the time blood was sampled, none of the patients had received any therapy. The study deep-sequenced TCR repertoires of sorted CD4+ and CD8+ blood T cells from severe aplastic anemia patients and healthy subjects. In the USA, patient enrollment took place under clinicaltrials.gov protocols 00001620, 01623167, 00001397, 00071045, 00081523 and 00961064. Ficoll-Paque density gradient centrifugation was used to isolate peripheral blood mononuclear cells. Before DNA extraction, CD4+ and CD8+ T cells were sorted by FACS or by magnetic beads.

The TCR was taken from a human donor with aplastic anemia. This sequence uses TRBV10-3 and TRBJ2-3; 14 central bases correspond to TRBD2. The sample comprised sorted CD4+, CD8+, or CD8+CD57+ T cells (not recorded which) from PBMCs. The DNA sequence reads TGTGCCATCAGGCCCGGGACTAGCGGGGGAAAGGTCACAGATACGCAGTATTTT. Translation gives CAIRPGTSGGKVTDTQYF.